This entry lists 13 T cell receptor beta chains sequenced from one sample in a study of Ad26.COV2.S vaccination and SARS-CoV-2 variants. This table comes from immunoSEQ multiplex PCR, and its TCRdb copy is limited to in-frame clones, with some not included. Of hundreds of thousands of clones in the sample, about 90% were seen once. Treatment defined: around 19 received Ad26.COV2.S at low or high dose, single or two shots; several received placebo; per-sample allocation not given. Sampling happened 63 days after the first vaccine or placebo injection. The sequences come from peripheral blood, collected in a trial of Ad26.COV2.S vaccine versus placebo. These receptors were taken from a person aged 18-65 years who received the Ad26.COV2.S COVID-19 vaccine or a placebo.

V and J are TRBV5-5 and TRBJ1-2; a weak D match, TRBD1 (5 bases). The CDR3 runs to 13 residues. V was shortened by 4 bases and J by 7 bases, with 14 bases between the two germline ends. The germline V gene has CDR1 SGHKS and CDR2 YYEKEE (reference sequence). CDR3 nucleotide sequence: TGTGCCAGCAGCCCTCTGGGGCAGCTTGGCTACACCTTC. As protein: CASSPLGQLGYTF.

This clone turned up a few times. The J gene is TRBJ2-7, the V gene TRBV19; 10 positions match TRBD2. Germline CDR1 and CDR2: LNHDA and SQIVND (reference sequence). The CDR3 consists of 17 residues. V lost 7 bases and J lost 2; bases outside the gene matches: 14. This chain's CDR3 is CASTCKWGLAIPYEQYF. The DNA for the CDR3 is TGTGCCAGTACTTGTAAGTGGGGACTAGCGATACCCTACGAGCAGTACTTC.

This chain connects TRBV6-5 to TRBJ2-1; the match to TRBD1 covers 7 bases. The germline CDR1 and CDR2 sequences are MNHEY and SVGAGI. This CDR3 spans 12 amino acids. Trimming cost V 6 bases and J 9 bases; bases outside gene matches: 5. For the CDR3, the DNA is TGTGCCAGCAGCGAGGGGGCGGGTGAGCAGTTCTTC. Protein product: CASSEGAGEQFF.

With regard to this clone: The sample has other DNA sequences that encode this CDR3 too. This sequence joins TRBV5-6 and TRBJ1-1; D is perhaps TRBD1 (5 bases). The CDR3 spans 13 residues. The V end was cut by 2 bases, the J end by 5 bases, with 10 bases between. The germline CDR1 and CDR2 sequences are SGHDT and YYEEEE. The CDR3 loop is CASSFGGGTEAFF. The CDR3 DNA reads TGTGCCAGCAGCTTCGGTGGGGGGACTGAAGCTTTCTTT. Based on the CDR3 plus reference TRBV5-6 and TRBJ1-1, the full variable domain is DAGVTQSPTHLIKTRGQQVTLRCSPKSGHDTVSWYQQALGQGPQFIFQYYEEEERQRGNFPDRFSGHQFPNYSSELNVNALLLGDSALYLCASSFGGGTEAFFGQGTRLTVV.

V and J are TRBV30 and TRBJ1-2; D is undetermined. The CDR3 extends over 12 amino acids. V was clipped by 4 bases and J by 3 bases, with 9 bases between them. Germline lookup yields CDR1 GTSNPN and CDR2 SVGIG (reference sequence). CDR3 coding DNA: TGTGCCTGGATCGTAGGCGACTATGGCTACACCTTC. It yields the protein CAWIVGDYGYTF.

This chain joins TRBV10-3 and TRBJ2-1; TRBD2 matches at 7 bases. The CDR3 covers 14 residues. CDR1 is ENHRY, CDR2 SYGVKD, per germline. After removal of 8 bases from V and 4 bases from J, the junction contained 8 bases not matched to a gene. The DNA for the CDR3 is TGTGCCATCGGGAGCGGGGACTCTTACAATGAGCAGTTCTTC. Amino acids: CAIGSGDSYNEQFF.

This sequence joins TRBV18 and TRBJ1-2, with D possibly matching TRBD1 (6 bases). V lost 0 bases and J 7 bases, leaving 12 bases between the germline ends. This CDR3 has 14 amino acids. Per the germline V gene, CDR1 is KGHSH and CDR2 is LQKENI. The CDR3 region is CASSPPGTGTGYTF. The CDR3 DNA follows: TGTGCCAGCTCACCACCGGGTACAGGGACTGGCTACACCTTC.

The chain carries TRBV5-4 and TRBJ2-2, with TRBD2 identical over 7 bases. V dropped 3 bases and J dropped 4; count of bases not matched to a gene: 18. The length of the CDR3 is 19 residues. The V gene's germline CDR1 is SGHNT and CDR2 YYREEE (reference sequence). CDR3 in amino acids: CASSSSSSGPRGSTGELFF. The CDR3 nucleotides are TGTGCCAGCAGCTCCTCCTCTAGCGGCCCTAGGGGAAGCACCGGGGAGCTGTTTTTT.

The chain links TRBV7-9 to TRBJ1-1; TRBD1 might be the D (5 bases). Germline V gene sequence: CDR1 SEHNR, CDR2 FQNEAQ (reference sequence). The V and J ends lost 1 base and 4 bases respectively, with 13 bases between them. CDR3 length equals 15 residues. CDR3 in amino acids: CASSLDLGRVTEAFF. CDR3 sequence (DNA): TGTGCCAGCAGCTTAGACTTGGGCAGGGTCACTGAAGCTTTCTTT.

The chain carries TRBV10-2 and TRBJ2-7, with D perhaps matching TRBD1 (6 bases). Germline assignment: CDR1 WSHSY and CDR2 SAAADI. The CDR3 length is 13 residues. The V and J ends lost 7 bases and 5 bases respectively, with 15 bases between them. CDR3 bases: TGCGCCAGCAATAACAGGGAAATAGACGAGCAGTACTTC. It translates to CASNNREIDEQYF.

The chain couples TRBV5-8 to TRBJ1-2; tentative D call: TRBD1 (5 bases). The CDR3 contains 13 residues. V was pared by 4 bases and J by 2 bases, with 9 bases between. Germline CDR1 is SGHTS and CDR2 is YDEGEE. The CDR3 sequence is CASSGGFNYGYTF. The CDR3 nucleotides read TGTGCCAGCAGCGGGGGGTTCAACTATGGCTACACCTTC.

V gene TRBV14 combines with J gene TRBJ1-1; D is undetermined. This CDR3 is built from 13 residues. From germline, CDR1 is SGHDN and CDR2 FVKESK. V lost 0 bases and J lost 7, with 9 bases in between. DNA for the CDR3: TGTGCCAGCAGCCAAGATCCCAAGGGTGAAGCTTTCTTT. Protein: CASSQDPKGEAFF.

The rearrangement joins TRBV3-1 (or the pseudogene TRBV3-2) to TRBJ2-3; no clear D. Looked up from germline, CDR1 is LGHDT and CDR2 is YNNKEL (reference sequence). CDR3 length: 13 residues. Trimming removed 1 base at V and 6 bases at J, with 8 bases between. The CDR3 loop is CASSQAYWDTQYF. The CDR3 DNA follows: TGTGCCAGCAGCCAAGCATACTGGGATACGCAGTATTTT.